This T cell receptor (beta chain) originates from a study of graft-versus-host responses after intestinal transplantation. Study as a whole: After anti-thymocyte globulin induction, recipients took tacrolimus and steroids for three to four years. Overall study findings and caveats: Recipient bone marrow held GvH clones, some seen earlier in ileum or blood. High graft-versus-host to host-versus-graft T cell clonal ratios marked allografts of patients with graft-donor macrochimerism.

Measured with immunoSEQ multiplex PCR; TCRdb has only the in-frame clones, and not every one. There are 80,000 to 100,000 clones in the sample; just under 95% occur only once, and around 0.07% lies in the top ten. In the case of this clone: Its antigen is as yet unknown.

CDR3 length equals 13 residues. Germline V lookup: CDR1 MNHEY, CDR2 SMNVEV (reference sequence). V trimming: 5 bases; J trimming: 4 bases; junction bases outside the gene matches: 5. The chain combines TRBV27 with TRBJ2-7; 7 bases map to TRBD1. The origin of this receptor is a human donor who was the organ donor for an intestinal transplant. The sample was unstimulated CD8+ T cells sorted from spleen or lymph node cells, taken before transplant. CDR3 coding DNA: TGTGCCAGCAGTACCCAGGACAGGTACGAGCAGTACTTC. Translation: CASSTQDRYEQYF.